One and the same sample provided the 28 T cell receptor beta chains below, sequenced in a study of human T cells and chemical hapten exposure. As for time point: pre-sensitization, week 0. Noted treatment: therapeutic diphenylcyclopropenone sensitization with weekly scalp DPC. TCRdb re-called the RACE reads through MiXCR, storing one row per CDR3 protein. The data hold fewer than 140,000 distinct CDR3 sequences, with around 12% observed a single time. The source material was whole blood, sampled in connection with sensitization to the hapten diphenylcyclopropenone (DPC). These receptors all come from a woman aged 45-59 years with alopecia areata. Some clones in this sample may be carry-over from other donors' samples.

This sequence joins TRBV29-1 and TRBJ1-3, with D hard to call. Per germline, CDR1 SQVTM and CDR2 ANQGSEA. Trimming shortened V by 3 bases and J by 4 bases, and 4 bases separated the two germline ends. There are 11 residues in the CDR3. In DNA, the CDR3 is TGCAGCGTTGAGACGGGAAACACCATATATTTT. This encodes CSVETGNTIYF.

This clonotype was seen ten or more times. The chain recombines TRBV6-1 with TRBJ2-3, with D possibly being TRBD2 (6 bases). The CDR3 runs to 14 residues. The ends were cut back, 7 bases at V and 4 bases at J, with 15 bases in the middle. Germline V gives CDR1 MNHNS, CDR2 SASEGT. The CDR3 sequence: CASNRRTTPDTQYF. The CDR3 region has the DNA TGTGCCAGCAACCGACGGACTACCCCAGATACGCAGTATTTT.

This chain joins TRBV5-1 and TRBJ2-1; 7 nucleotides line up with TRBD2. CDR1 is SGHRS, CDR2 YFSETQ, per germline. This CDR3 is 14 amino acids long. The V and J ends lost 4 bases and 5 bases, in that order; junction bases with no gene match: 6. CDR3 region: CASSRGDGNNEQFF. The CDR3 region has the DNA TGCGCCAGCAGCCGGGGGGACGGAAACAATGAGCAGTTCTTC.

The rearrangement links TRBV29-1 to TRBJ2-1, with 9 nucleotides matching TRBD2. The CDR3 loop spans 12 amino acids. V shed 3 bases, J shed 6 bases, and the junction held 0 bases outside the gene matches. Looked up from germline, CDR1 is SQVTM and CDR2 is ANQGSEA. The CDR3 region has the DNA TGCAGCGTTGAGCGGGGGGGCAATGAGCAGTTCTTC. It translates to CSVERGGNEQFF.

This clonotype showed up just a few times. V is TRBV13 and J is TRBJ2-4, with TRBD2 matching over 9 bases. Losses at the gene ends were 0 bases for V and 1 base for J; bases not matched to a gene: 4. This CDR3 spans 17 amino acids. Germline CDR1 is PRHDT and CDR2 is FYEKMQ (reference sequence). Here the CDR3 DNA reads TGTGCCAGCAGCTTAGGCGGTAGCGGGAGTGCCAAAAACATTCAGTACTTC. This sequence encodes CASSLGGSGSAKNIQYF.

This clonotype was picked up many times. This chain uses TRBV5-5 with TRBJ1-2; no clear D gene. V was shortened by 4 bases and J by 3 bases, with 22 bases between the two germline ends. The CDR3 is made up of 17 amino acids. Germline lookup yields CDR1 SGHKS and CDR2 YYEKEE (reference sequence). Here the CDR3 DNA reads TGTGCCAGCAGCACTTTTCAAGGAGCCGCTTCGGACTATGGCTACACCTTC. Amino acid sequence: CASSTFQGAASDYGYTF. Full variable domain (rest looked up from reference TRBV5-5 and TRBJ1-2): DAGVTQSPTHLIKTRGQQVTLRCSPISGHKSVSWYQQVLGQGPQFIFQYYEKEERGRGNFPDRFSARQFPNYSSELNVNALLLGDSALYLCASSTFQGAASDYGYTFGSGTRLTVV.

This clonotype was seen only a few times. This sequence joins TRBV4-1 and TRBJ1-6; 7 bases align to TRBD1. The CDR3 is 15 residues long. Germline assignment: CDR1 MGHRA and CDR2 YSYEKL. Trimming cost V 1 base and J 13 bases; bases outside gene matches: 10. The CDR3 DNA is TGCGCCAGCAGCCAAGGGACAGGCCAGCTGGCTCCCCTCCACTTT. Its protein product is CASSQGTGQLAPLHF.

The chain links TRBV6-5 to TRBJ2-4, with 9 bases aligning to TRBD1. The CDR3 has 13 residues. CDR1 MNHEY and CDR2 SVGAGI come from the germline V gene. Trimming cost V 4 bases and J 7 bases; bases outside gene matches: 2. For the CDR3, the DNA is TGTGCCAGCAGTTCCGGACAGGGGAACATTCAGTACTTC. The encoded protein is CASSSGQGNIQYF.

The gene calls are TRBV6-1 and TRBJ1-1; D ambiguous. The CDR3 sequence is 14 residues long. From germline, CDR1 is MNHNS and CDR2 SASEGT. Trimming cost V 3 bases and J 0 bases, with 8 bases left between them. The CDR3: CASSEVPVNTEAFF. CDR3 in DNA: TGTGCCAGCAGTGAGGTCCCGGTGAACACTGAAGCTTTCTTT.

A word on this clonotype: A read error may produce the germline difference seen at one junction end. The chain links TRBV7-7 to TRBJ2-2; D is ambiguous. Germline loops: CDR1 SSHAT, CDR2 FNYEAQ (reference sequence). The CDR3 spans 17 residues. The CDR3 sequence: CASSPSNSRAVTGELFF. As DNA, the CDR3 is TGTGCTAGCAGCCCCAGCAATTCTAGGGCGGTCACCGGGGAGCTGTTTTTT. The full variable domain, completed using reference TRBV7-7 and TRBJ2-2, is GAGVSQSPRYKVTKRGQDVTLRCDPISSHATLYWYQQALGQGPEFLTYFNYEAQPDKSGLPSDRFSAERPEGSISTLTIQRTEQRDSAMYRCASSPSNSRAVTGELFFGEGSRLTVL.

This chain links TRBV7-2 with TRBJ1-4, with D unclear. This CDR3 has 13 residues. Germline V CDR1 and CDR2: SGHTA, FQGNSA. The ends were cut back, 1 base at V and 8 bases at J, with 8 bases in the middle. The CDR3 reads CASSLEPSEKLFF. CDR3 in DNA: TGTGCCAGCAGCTTAGAACCGTCGGAAAAACTGTTTTTT.

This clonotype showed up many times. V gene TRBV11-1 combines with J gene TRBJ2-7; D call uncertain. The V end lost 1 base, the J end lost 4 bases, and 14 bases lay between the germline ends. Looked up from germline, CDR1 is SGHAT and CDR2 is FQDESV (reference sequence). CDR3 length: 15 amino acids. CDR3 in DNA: TGTGCCAGCAGCTTAGTGGGGAAGCCGAGTTACGAGCAGTACTTC. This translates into CASSLVGKPSYEQYF.

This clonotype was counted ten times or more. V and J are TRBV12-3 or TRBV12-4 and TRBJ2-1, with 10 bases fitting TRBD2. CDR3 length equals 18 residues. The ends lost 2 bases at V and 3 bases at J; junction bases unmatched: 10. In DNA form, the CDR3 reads TGTGCCAGCAGTTTACCCGAGTGGTTAGCGGGAGGCTACAATGAGCAGTTCTTC. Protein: CASSLPEWLAGGYNEQFF.

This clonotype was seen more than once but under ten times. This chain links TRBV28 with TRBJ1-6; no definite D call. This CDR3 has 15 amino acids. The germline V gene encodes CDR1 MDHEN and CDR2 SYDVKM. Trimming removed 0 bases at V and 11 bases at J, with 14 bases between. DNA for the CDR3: TGTGCCAGCAGTTTATGGAGCCTACAGTCCCCACCCCTCCACTTT. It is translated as CASSLWSLQSPPLHF.

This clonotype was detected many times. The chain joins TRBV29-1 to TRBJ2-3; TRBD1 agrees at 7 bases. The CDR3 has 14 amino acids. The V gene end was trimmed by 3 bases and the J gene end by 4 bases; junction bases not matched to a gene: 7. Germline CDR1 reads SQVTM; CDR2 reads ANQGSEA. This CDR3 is CSVDPSTGPDTQYF. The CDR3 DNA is TGCAGCGTTGACCCTTCGACAGGGCCAGATACGCAGTATTTT.

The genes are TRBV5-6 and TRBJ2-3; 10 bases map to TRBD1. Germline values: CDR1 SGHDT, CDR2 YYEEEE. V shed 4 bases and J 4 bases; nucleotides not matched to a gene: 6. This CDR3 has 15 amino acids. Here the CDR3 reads CASSEPGTGADTQYF. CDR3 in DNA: TGTGCCAGCAGCGAGCCCGGGACAGGGGCAGATACGCAGTATTTT.

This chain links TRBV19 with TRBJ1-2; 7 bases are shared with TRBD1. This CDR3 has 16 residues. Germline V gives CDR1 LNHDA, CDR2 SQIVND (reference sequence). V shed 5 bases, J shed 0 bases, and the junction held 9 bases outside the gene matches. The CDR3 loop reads CASSGAGTATNYGYTF. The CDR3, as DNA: TGTGCCAGTAGTGGAGCCGGGACAGCCACTAACTATGGCTACACCTTC.

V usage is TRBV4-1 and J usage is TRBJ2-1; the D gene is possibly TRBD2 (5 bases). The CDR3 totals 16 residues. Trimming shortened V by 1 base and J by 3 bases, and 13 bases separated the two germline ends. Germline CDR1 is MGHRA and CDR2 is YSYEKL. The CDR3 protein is CASSQVGKRSYNEQFF. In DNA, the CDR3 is TGCGCCAGCAGCCAAGTGGGTAAGCGGAGCTACAATGAGCAGTTCTTC.

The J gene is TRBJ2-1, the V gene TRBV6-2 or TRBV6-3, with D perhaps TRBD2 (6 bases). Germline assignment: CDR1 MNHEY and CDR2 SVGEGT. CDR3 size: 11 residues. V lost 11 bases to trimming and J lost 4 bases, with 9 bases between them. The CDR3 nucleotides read TGTGCCGGAGGGACGTACAATGAGCAGTTCTTC. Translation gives CAGGTYNEQFF.

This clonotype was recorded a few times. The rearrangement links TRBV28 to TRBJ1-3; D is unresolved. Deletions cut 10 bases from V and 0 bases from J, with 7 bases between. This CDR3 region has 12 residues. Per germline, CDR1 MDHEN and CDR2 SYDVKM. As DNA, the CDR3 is TGTGCCACCCGCCTCTCTGGAAACACCATATATTTT. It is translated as CATRLSGNTIYF.

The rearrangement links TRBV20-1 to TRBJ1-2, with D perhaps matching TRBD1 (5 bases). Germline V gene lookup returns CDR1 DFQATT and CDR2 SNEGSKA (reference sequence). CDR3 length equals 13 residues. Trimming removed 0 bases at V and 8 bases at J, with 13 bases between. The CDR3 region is CSARDGARQGYTF. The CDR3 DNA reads TGCAGTGCTAGAGACGGGGCCCGGCAAGGCTACACCTTC.

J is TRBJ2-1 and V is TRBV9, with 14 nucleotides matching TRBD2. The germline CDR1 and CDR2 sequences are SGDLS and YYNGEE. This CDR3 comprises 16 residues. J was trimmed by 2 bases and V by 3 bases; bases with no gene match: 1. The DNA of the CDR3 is TGTGCCAGCAGCGCGGGACTAGCGGGGGCCTACAATGAGCAGTTCTTC. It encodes CASSAGLAGAYNEQFF.

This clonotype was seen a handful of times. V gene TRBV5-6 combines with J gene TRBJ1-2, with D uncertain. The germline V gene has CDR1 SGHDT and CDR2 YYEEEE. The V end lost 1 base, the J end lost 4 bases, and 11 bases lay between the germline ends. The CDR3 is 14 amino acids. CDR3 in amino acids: CASSLSGYGYGYTF. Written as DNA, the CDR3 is TGTGCCAGCAGCTTGTCAGGTTATGGCTATGGCTACACCTTC.

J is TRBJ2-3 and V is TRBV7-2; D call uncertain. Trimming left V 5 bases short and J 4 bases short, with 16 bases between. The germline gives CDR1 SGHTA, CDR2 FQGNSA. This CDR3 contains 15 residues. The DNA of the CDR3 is TGTGCCAGCAGCCCGAGAAGGACCGGCGCAGATACGCAGTATTTT. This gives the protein CASSPRRTGADTQYF. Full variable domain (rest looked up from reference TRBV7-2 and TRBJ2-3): GAGVSQSPSNKVTEKGKDVELRCDPISGHTALYWYRQSLGQGLEFLIYFQGNSAPDKSGLPSDRFSAERTGGSVSTLTIQRTQQEDSAVYLCASSPRRTGADTQYFGPGTRLTVL.

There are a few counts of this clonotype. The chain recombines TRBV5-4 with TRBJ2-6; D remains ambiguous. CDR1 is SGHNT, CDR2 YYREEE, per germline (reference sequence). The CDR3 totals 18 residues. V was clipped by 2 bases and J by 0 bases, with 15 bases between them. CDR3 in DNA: TGTGCCAGCAGCTTCCGGGCAGGACCCAGCTCTGGGGCCAACGTCCTGACTTTC. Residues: CASSFRAGPSSGANVLTF.

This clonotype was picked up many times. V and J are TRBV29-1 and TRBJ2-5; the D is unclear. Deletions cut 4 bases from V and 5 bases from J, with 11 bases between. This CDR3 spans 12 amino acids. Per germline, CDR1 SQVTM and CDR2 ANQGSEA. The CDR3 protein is CSVGGRAETQYF. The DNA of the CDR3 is TGCAGCGTTGGGGGTAGGGCGGAGACCCAGTACTTC.

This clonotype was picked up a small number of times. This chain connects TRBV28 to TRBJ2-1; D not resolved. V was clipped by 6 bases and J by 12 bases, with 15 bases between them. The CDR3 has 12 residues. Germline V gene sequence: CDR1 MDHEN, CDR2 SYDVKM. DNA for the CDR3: TGTGCCAGCAGCCCAGGCCCTACTCGGCAGTTCTTC. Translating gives CASSPGPTRQFF.

CDR3 in amino acids: CASSQGYEQYF. Here the CDR3 DNA reads TGTGCCAGCAGCCAAGGATACGAGCAGTACTTC. The gene calls are TRBV3-1 and TRBJ2-7, with D unresolved. Germline CDR1 and CDR2: LGHDT and YNNKEL (reference sequence). Trimming stripped 1 base from V and 4 bases from J, with 2 bases between. The length of the CDR3 is 11 residues.